Listed below are T cell receptor beta chains from one sample, sequenced in a study of cytomegalovirus exposure and HLA in healthy donors. Sequenced by immunoSEQ multiplex PCR; TCRdb stores in-frame clones only, minus some. The data contain about 120,000 clones, roughly 69% of them seen just once; the ten biggest clones take up 9.5%. Material: PBMCs. The receptors shown here come from a woman aged 40 to 49 in good health and CMV-seropositive. Both conserved end residues are part of each CDR3. A D gene is named only where the DNA matches it firmly. Not all rows give a size; the values are once, few, many and, for expanded clones, a class.

j_gene: TRBJ2-7
v_gene: TRBV9
d_gene: -
abundance: few
CDR3aa: CASSGRGYEQYF
CDR3nt: TGTGCCAGCAGCGGCAGGGGCTACGAGCAGTACTTC

j_gene: TRBJ2-5
v_gene: TRBV29-1
d_gene: TRBD1
abundance: -
CDR3aa: CSGTGEETQYF
CDR3nt: TGCAGCGGGACAGGGGAAGAGACCCAGTACTTC

j_gene: TRBJ1-1
v_gene: TRBV9
d_gene: -
abundance: -
CDR3aa: CASSVGEPNTEAFF
CDR3nt: TGTGCCAGCAGCGTAGGAGAGCCGAACACTGAAGCTTTCTTT

j_gene: TRBJ2-1
v_gene: TRBV7-3
d_gene: -
abundance: -
CDR3aa: CASSPPRDSGVPRGGEQFF
CDR3nt: TGTGCCAGCAGCCCTCCTCGAGATAGCGGGGTCCCCAGGGGGGGTGAGCAGTTCTTC

j_gene: TRBJ2-7
v_gene: TRBV19
d_gene: -
abundance: -
CDR3aa: CASSTYYEQYF
CDR3nt: TGTGCCAGTAGTACCTACTACGAGCAGTACTTC

j_gene: TRBJ2-1
v_gene: TRBV27
d_gene: -
abundance: -
CDR3aa: CASSYSGEVNVNEQFF
CDR3nt: TGTGCCAGCAGTTACTCGGGGGAGGTGAATGTGAATGAGCAGTTCTTC

j_gene: TRBJ2-1
v_gene: TRBV4-3
d_gene: -
abundance: few
CDR3aa: CASSQRFPGTNNEQFF
CDR3nt: TGCGCCAGCAGCCAAAGGTTCCCCGGGACAAACAATGAGCAGTTCTTC

j_gene: TRBJ2-2
v_gene: TRBV7-8
d_gene: -
abundance: -
CDR3aa: CASSQGSGELFF
CDR3nt: TGTGCCAGCAGCCAGGGCTCCGGGGAGCTGTTTTTT

j_gene: TRBJ1-4
v_gene: TRBV25-1
d_gene: TRBD1
abundance: -
CDR3aa: CASSESQAGQGEKLFF
CDR3nt: TGTGCCAGCAGTGAATCTCAAGCAGGACAGGGAGAAAAACTGTTTTTT

j_gene: TRBJ2-5
v_gene: TRBV5-4
d_gene: TRBD1
abundance: -
CDR3aa: CASSSGGGQETQYF
CDR3nt: TGTGCCAGCAGCTCAGGGGGCGGACAAGAGACCCAGTACTTC

j_gene: TRBJ2-7
v_gene: TRBV11-2
d_gene: TRBD2
abundance: -
CDR3aa: CASSPKWLAGNEQYF
CDR3nt: TGTGCCAGCAGCCCAAAGTGGCTAGCGGGCAACGAGCAGTACTTC